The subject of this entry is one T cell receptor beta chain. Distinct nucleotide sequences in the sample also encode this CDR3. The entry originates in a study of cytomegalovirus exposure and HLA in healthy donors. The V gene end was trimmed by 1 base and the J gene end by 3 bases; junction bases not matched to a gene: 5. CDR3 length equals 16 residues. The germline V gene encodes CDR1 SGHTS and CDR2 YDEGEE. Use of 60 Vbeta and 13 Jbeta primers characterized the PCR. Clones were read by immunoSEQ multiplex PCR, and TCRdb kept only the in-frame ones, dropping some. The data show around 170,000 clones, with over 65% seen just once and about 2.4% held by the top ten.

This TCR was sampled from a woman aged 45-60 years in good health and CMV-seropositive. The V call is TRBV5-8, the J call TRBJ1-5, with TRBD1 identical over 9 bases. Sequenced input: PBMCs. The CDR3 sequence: CASSLSDRGDNQPQHF. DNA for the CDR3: TGTGCCAGCAGCTTGTCGGACAGGGGAGACAATCAGCCCCAGCATTTT.